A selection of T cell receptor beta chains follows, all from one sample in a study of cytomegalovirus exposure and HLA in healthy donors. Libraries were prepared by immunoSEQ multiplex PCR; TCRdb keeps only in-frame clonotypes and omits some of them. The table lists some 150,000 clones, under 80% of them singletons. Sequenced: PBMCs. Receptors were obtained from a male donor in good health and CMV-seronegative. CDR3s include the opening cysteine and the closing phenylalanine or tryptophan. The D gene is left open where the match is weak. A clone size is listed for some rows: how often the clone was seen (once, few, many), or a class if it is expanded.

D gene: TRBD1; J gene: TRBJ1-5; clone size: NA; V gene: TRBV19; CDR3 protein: CASTTRTGGNQPQHF; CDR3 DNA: TGTGCCAGTACCACGAGGACAGGGGGCAATCAGCCCCAGCATTTT
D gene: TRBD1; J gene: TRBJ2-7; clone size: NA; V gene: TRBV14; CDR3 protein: CASTKGGQGDDEQYF; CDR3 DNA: TGTGCCAGCACCAAAGGGGGACAGGGGGACGACGAGCAGTACTTC
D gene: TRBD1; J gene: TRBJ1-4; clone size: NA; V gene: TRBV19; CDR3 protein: CASSIRAGGRGDRRLFF; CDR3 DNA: TGTGCCAGTAGTATAAGGGCAGGGGGCCGGGGAGACCGGCGGCTGTTTTTT
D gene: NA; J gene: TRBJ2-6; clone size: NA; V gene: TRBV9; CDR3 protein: CASSLRGGGANVLTF; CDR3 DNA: TGTGCCAGCAGCCTCAGGGGTGGCGGGGCCAACGTCCTGACTTTC
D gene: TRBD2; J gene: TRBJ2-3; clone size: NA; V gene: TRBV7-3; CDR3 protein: CASRLRGSSTDTQYF; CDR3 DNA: TGTGCCAGCCGACTGCGGGGGAGTAGCACAGATACGCAGTATTTT
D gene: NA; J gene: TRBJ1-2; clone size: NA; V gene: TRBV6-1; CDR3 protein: CASSNGATQRGAAF; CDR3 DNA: TGTGCCAGCAGTAACGGGGCTACTCAACGGGGGGCTGCCTTC
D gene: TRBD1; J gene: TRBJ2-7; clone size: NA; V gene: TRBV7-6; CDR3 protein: CASSSSGQGHYEQYF; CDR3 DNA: TGTGCCAGCAGCTCCTCAGGACAGGGCCACTACGAGCAGTACTTC
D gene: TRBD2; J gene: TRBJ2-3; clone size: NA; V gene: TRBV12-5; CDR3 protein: CASGLVRLAEASATDTQYF; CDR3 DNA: TGTGCTAGTGGTTTGGTACGGCTAGCGGAGGCCTCTGCCACAGATACGCAGTATTTT
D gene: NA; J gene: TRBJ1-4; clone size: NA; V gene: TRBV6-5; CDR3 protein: CASRPDRFGNEKLFF; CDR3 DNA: TGTGCCAGCAGACCCGACAGATTTGGAAATGAAAAACTGTTTTTT
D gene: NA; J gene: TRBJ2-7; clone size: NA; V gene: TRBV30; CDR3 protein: CAWMSASREYF; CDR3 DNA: TGTGCCTGGATGTCTGCTTCCAGGGAGTACTTC
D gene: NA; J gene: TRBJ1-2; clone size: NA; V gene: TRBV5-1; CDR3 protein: CASSSDRPTNYGYTF; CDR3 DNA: TGCGCCAGCAGCTCGGACAGACCGACTAACTATGGCTACACCTTC
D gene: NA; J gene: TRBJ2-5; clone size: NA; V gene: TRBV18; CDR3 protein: CASSPEAPETQYF; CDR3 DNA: TGTGCCAGCTCACCGGAGGCTCCGGAGACCCAGTACTTC
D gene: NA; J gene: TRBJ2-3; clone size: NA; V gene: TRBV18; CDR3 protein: CASSPPGGGTDTQYF; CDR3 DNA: TGTGCCAGCTCACCACCGGGAGGCGGCACAGATACGCAGTATTTT
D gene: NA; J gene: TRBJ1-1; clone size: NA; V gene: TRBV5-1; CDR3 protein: CASSIRTENTEAFF; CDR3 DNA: TGCGCCAGCAGCATCCGGACAGAGAACACTGAAGCTTTCTTT
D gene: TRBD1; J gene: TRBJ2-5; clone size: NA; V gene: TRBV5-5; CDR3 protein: CASAIRGTETQYF; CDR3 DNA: TGTGCCAGCGCGATCAGGGGGACGGAGACCCAGTACTTC
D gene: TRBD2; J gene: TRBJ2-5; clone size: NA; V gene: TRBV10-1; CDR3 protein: CASSALAGGEETQYF; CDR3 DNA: TGCGCCAGCAGTGCTCTAGCGGGAGGTGAAGAGACCCAGTACTTC
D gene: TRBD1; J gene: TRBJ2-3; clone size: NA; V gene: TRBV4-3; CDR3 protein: CASSPGTGGTLTDTQYF; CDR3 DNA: TGCGCCAGCAGCCCGGGGACAGGGGGCACGTTGACAGATACGCAGTATTTT
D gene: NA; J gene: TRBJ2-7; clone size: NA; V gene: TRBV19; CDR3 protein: CAIRRGESLTRAYEQYF; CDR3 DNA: TGTGCGATCCGGCGGGGCGAATCCCTAACCAGGGCCTACGAGCAGTACTTC
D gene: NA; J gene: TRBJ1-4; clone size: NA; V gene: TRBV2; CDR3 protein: CASSVGGNEKLFF; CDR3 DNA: TGTGCCAGCAGTGTGGGGGGTAATGAAAAACTGTTTTTT
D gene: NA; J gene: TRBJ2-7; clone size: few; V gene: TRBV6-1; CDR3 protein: CASSDRGLRWQYF; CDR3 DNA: TGTGCCAGCAGTGACAGGGGTCTACGATGGCAGTACTTC
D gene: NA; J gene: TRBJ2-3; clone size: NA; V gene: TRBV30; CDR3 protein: CAWSAGKSTDTQYF; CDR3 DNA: TGTGCCTGGAGCGCAGGGAAAAGCACAGATACGCAGTATTTT
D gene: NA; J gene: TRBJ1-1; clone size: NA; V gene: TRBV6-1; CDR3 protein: CASSSRRGDTEAFF; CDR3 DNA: TGTGCCAGCAGTTCAAGGCGGGGGGACACTGAAGCTTTCTTT
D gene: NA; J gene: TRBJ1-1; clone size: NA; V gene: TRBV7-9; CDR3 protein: CASSRGGTEAFF; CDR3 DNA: TGTGCCAGCAGTAGGGGGGGCACTGAAGCTTTCTTT
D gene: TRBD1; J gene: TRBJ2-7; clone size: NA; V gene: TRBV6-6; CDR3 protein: CASSRRTGSSYEQYF; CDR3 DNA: TGTGCCAGCAGCCGTCGGACAGGGAGCTCCTACGAGCAGTACTTC
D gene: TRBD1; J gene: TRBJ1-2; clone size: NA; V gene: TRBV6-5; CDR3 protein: CASSYSGGSGYGYTF; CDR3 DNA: TGTGCCAGCAGTTACTCAGGGGGCTCAGGCTATGGCTACACCTTC
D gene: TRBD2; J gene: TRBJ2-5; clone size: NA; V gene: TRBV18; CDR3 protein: CASSYSGSVRETQYF; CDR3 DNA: TGTGCCAGCTCCTACAGCGGGAGTGTTCGAGAGACCCAGTACTTC
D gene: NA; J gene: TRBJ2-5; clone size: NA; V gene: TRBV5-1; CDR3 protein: CASTRGRWRETQYF; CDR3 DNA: TGCGCCAGCACTCGTGGCAGGTGGAGGGAGACCCAGTACTTC